The text below deals with one T cell receptor (beta chain). The data belong to a study of T cell responses to AZD1222 COVID-19 vaccine. The protocol was immunoSEQ multiplex PCR, while the TCRdb copy is restricted to in-frame clones and leaves out a portion. The sample has roughly 130,000 clones, roughly 87% seen once. This CDR3 contains 14 residues. V lost 6 bases to trimming and J lost 5 bases, with 16 bases between them. Looked up from germline, CDR1 is LNHDA and CDR2 is SQIVND (reference sequence). The chain employs TRBV19 and TRBJ1-1; maybe TRBD1 (5 bases). The clonotype comes from an adult in good health. This specimen consisted of peripheral blood, obtained on day 0 of AZD1222 vaccination. The CDR3 loop reads CASSYWTPRTEAFF. DNA for the CDR3: TGTGCCAGTAGCTACTGGACACCGAGAACTGAAGCTTTCTTT.